Each of the 2 T cell receptor beta chains below was sequenced from the same sample in a study of vaccination and CD4 T cells after COVID-19. Sequencing of cultured CD4+ T cell DNA used the Oncomine TCR Beta short-read assay. Each CDR3 protein is one row after TCRdb ran MiXCR on the PCR reads. The data contain over 10,000 distinct CDR3 sequences, 27% of them singletons. Treatment here: roughly ten-day PBMC culture with coronavirus spike peptide pools or control peptides (ViraFEST assay). No antigen has been assigned to these receptors. The starting material was CD4+ T cells from blood, cultured in vitro, obtained before SARS-CoV-2 vaccination. These receptors came from a human donor who received a COVID-19 vaccine.

V and J are TRBV20-1 and TRBJ2-2, with 9 bases fitting TRBD2. The CDR3 is made up of 14 amino acids. Germline trimming cut 7 bases from V and 3 bases from J; bases unmatched to any gene: 6. Germline V CDR1 and CDR2: DFQATT, SNEGSKA (reference sequence). The CDR3 DNA reads TGCAGTGGTATGACTAGCGGTGACACCGGGGAGCTGTTTTTT. Protein sequence: CSGMTSGDTGELFF.

The rearrangement joins TRBV3-1 to TRBJ2-5; 7 bases match TRBD2. This CDR3 is 13 amino acids long. Germline values: CDR1 LGHDT, CDR2 YNNKEL (reference sequence). The ends lost 2 bases at V and 4 bases at J; junction bases unmatched: 1. The CDR3 loop reads CASSQRGGETQYF. CDR3 bases: TGTGCCAGCAGCCAACGCGGGGGAGAGACCCAGTACTTC.